This T cell receptor (beta chain) was identified in a study of shared clonotypes between healthy human individuals (TCRdb year 2020). In the study overall: Three men and a couple of women, aged 18 to 49 years, made up the cohort. The study deeply sequenced blood TCR repertoires of 5 or 6 healthy adults to estimate repertoire size and the extent of clonotype sharing between individuals. For each donor, CD4 naive and CD4 memory were each run on three plates, CD8 naive on two plates, and CD8 memory on one plate. Per donor, leukapheresis produced somewhere between about 0.85 and 10 billion PBMCs. To increase sequencing depth and limit assay-specific biases, different laboratories used diverse techniques to prepare libraries and sequence TCR repertoires. Paper-wide results and their limitations: Estimated clonotype richness was generally larger for naive than for memory subsets. When several donors were compared, the shared fraction of clonotypes was around 5% for naive CD4, roughly 3.4% for naive CD8, roughly 2.3% for memory CD4, and 0.4% for memory CD8. Pairwise subsampling indicated that sequencing depth was expected to affect the degree of clonotype sharing among donors. The genetic and exposure-history diversity represented was limited by the small number of donors. Sampling was limited to blood, and TCR repertoires in tissue likely differ from TCR repertoires in blood. Incomplete sequencing was indicated by rarefaction of sorted-subset datasets, despite the large sequencing depth. Compared with non-shared clonotypes, the clonotypes found in all four sorted-subset donors had higher generation probabilities.

TCR CDR3 regions were amplified from genomic DNA by multiplex PCR using the deep immunoSEQ assay. Genomic DNA extracted from each cell subset was distributed evenly over all wells of several immunoSEQ 96-well plates, and each plate served as one replicate. For sorted subsets, around 200 ng genomic DNA, equal to tens of thousands of T cell genomes, was loaded into each replicate PCR. Purified libraries were measured with a Qubit 3.0 fluorometer, size-checked on a Bioanalyzer 2100, and measured again with the KAPA Library Quantification kit. Every immunoSEQ 96-well plate was sequenced on a dedicated single-read 150-cycle Illumina NextSeq 550 flow cell. Under the source paper's analysis protocol: Because the immunoSEQ output held only junctional sequences and lacked quality scores, the filtering could not match the filtering applied to full-length reads. Sequences were annotated with PyIR, a Python wrapper for IgBLAST v1.9, and V/J genes and CDR3 were assigned using IMGT germline references. Reads with weak V/J assignments (E-value above 1e-6), missing CDR3, stop codons, out-of-frame junctions, or ambiguous translated residues were removed. V3J clonotypes were defined as sequences sharing an identical inferred V gene, J gene, and CDR3 amino acid sequence. Percentage overlap between repertoires was computed as shared unique clonotypes divided by the size of the smaller repertoire. RTK rarefaction, the Chao1 estimator, and Recon v2.1 estimates of unobserved clonotypes were used to assess repertoire richness. OLGA was used to compute generation probabilities for all TCRbeta clonotypes that the gDNA method yielded from a handful of donors. Entries here come from immuneACCESS through TCRdb and include only in-frame sequences with V and J called. Some clones fail to appear in such tables; in the studies checked, an unresolved V gene covers under half of the shortfall, and the cause of the remainder is unknown. That table gives V, J and clone size, and the DNA gave D and trimming. Across this sample there are around 2,000,000 clones, with over 85% seen only once. 0.9% to 1.5% of the sample lies in the top ten.

CD8 naive samples consisted of CD45RO-negative cells that were positively selected for CCR7, yielding a CD45RA+CCR7+ population without TemRA cells. Donors were healthy HIV-negative adults with no recently reported acute infections or vaccinations. Only Caucasian adults living in Nashville, Tennessee, USA were represented among the donors. Blood was collected by leukapheresis, and PBMCs were isolated by Ficoll-Histopaque density gradient centrifugation and then cryopreserved in liquid nitrogen vapor phase. Analytical flow cytometry was used to check the purity and quantity of every magnetically sorted T cell population. Genomic DNA was isolated from each sorted fraction and quantified by UV absorbance on a Nanodrop 2000c. V is cut back by 3 bases and J by 7 bases, with 7 bases in the junction unmatched. The CDR3 runs 15 amino acids, cysteine and phenylalanine included. Only the CDR3 portion is preserved as DNA: 45 bases, with reading frame beginning at the first base. CDR1 and CDR2 are read off the germline V gene as MGHRA and YSYEKL.

A remark on this clone: Its antigen remains undetermined. Base qualities are missing; no much larger clone stands one base away. The same CDR3 also results from other DNA sequences found in this sample.

The V and J genes are TRBV4-1 and TRBJ2-1; 9 middle bases align to TRBD1. The TCR sequence derives from a young man in good health. The sequencing input was naive CD8+ T cells sorted from blood. This specimen's cell subset or site label, per the study, means: CD45RA+CCR7+. The CDR3 reads CASSQDRGAGNEQFF. The DNA sequence is TGCGCCAGCAGCCAGGACAGGGGCGCAGGGAATGAGCAGTTCTTC.